A single sample gave rise to the 18 T cell receptor beta chains below, sequenced in a study of T cell changes during pregnancy in multiple sclerosis. Sequencing used immunoSEQ multiplex PCR; TCRdb keeps in-frame clones, though not all of them. The sample holds tens of thousands of clones, roughly nine tenths seen once. This specimen consisted of CD4+ T cells from peripheral blood mononuclear cells, obtained in the first trimester of pregnancy. The receptors stem from a female donor with multiple sclerosis, enrolled in a pregnancy study.

The chain uses TRBV18 and TRBJ2-7; TRBD2 aligns across 7 bases. The CDR3 spans 15 residues. The germline gives CDR1 KGHSH, CDR2 LQKENI. V shed 3 bases, J shed 3 bases, and the junction held 8 bases outside the gene matches. The CDR3 is CASSPGRGQNYEQYF. CDR3 sequence (DNA): TGTGCCAGCTCACCTGGGAGGGGCCAGAACTACGAGCAGTACTTC.

J is TRBJ2-7 and V is TRBV9; TRBD2 aligns across 10 bases. Germline V lookup: CDR1 SGDLS, CDR2 YYNGEE. J gave up 1 base and V 0 bases, and 1 base lay outside the gene matches. CDR3 size: 15 residues. CDR3 DNA: TGTGCCAGCAGCGTAGCAGCGGGAGGGTCCTACGAGCAGTACTTC. Translated: CASSVAAGGSYEQYF.

The chain recombines TRBV11-3 with TRBJ2-7; tentative D call: TRBD2 (6 bases). In germline, CDR1 is SGHNT, CDR2 YENEEA. This CDR3 spans 14 amino acids. V was cut by 2 bases and J by 4 bases, with 12 bases left in between. The CDR3 DNA reads as TGTGCCAGCAGCTTATCCGGAGGGTATTACGAGCAGTACTTC. Protein: CASSLSGGYYEQYF.

The chain is built from TRBV19 and TRBJ2-1; 7 positions agree with TRBD2. Germline V lookup: CDR1 LNHDA, CDR2 SQIVND (reference sequence). The CDR3 extends over 17 amino acids. The junction had 5 bases not matched to a gene; V was cut back by 0 bases and J by 0 bases. The chain's CDR3 is CASSIDSGFSSYNEQFF. The CDR3 nucleotides are TGTGCCAGTAGTATAGATAGCGGGTTTAGCTCCTACAATGAGCAGTTCTTC.

The chain uses TRBV4-1 and TRBJ2-7; D gene ambiguous. Trimming took 0 bases from V and 2 from J, leaving 8 bases between them. The CDR3 is 14 amino acids. Germline V gives CDR1 MGHRA, CDR2 YSYEKL. Here the CDR3 reads CASSQEAGPYEQYF. DNA of the CDR3: TGCGCCAGCAGCCAAGAGGCTGGCCCCTACGAGCAGTACTTC.

The V call is TRBV28, the J call TRBJ2-7; D is perhaps TRBD1 (5 bases). The germline V and J ends were trimmed by 3 bases and 6 bases, with 15 bases remaining between them. Germline values: CDR1 MDHEN, CDR2 SYDVKM. This CDR3 has 14 residues. The CDR3 is CASSFDQGFREQYF. CDR3 sequence (DNA): TGTGCCAGCAGTTTCGATCAGGGTTTCCGCGAGCAGTACTTC.

The CDR3 DNA sequence: TGTGCCTGGAGGAGTAATAGATACGGGGAGCTGTTTTTT. Amino acid sequence: CAWRSNRYGELFF. The chain links TRBV30 to TRBJ2-2, with D uncertain. V lost 3 bases to trimming and J lost 7 bases, with 12 bases between them. Per the germline V gene, CDR1 is GTSNPN and CDR2 is SVGIG (reference sequence). This CDR3 region has 13 residues.

This clone has more than one count but fewer than ten. The genes are TRBV27 and TRBJ2-1; the match to TRBD2 covers 10 bases. CDR1 is MNHEY, CDR2 SMNVEV, per germline (reference sequence). V shed 8 bases and J 5 bases; nucleotides not matched to a gene: 6. The length of the CDR3 is 14 residues. CDR3 region: CASLGLAENNEQFF. The CDR3 region has the DNA TGTGCCAGCCTCGGACTAGCGGAAAACAATGAGCAGTTCTTC.

The chain links TRBV28 to TRBJ2-3, with 15 bases fitting TRBD2. This CDR3 has 18 amino acids. The ends lost 10 bases at V and 0 bases at J; junction bases unmatched: 11. The V gene's germline CDR1 is MDHEN and CDR2 SYDVKM. CDR3: CAIYGRTSGRDSTDTQYF. The CDR3 DNA reads TGTGCCATCTACGGTCGGACTAGCGGGAGGGATAGCACAGATACGCAGTATTTT.

The rearrangement uses TRBV5-1 and TRBJ1-1, with D perhaps matching TRBD1 (5 bases). Germline CDR1 SGHRS, CDR2 YFSETQ. The CDR3 extends over 13 amino acids. V was pared by 0 bases and J by 5 bases, with 8 bases between. The CDR3 DNA follows: TGCGCCAGCAGCTTGGTAGGGGTGACTGAAGCTTTCTTT. This codes for CASSLVGVTEAFF.

J is TRBJ2-3 and V is TRBV2, with D possibly matching TRBD1 (5 bases). Trimming pared 3 bases from V and 0 bases from J, leaving 13 bases between. This CDR3 contains 16 residues. CDR1 and CDR2 from the germline V gene are SNHLY and FYNNEI. The CDR3 region is CASSERTFTSTDTQYF. For the CDR3, the DNA is TGTGCCAGCAGTGAGCGGACATTCACTAGCACAGATACGCAGTATTTT.

The V gene is TRBV6-5, the J gene TRBJ2-1, with D perhaps matching TRBD1 (6 bases). In germline, CDR1 is MNHEY, CDR2 SVGAGI. The CDR3 extends over 14 amino acids. V was shortened by 0 bases and J by 7 bases, with 10 bases between the two germline ends. The CDR3 is CASSYSGTSNEQFF. Written as DNA, the CDR3 is TGTGCCAGCAGTTACTCCGGGACAAGTAATGAGCAGTTCTTC.

The chain carries TRBV6-1 and TRBJ2-7, with 8 bases matching TRBD1. With V trimmed by 5 bases and J by 2 bases, 8 bases remained unmatched. The germline V gene encodes CDR1 MNHNS and CDR2 SASEGT. This CDR3 has 15 amino acids. DNA for the CDR3: TGTGCCAGCAGTTTATCCGGGACAGGAGCCTACGAGCAGTACTTC. Translation gives CASSLSGTGAYEQYF.

The V call is TRBV13, the J call TRBJ2-1, with TRBD2 as a possible D gene (6 bases). Germline CDR1 is PRHDT and CDR2 is FYEKMQ (reference sequence). CDR3 length: 13 amino acids. V dropped 2 bases and J dropped 6 bases, with 8 bases sitting between them. The CDR3 bases are TGTGCCAGCAGCTTACGACTAGTCAATGAGCAGTTCTTC. It codes for CASSLRLVNEQFF.

This chain connects TRBV19 to TRBJ1-5, with 7 positions matching TRBD1. Trimming removed 7 bases from V and 0 bases from J; junction bases left unmatched: 3. The CDR3 length is 14 residues. CDR1 is LNHDA, CDR2 SQIVND, per germline (reference sequence). CDR3 amino acids: CASMGQISNQPQHF. As DNA, the CDR3 is TGTGCCAGTATGGGACAGATTAGCAATCAGCCCCAGCATTTT.

The genes are TRBV30 and TRBJ1-5; D is perhaps TRBD1 (6 bases). The germline gives CDR1 GTSNPN, CDR2 SVGIG (reference sequence). This CDR3 has 13 amino acids. V was cut by 2 bases and J by 4 bases, with 9 bases left in between. The CDR3 region is CAWSHQGNQPQHF. The CDR3 DNA reads as TGTGCCTGGAGTCACCAGGGGAATCAGCCCCAGCATTTT. Filled out from reference TRBV30 and TRBJ1-5, the complete variable domain reads SQTIHQWPATLVQPVGSPLSLECTVEGTSNPNLYWYRQAAGRGLQLLFYSVGIGQISSEVPQNLSASRPQDRQFILSSKKLLLSDSGFYLCAWSHQGNQPQHFGDGTRLSIL.

This clone has only one observation. This chain connects TRBV7-2 to TRBJ2-1; possibly TRBD2 for D (5 bases). This CDR3 has 14 residues. V gave up 5 bases and J gave up 7 bases, with 15 bases separating them. The germline V gene encodes CDR1 SGHTA and CDR2 FQGNSA. CDR3 region: CASSPLSGKNEQFF. DNA of the CDR3: TGTGCCAGCAGCCCCCTATCGGGGAAAAATGAGCAGTTCTTC.

This clone was observed a single time. This sequence joins TRBV6-1 and TRBJ2-5; D remains unclear. Germline CDR1 is MNHNS and CDR2 is SASEGT. V gave up 1 base and J gave up 7 bases, with 4 bases separating them. The CDR3 runs 11 residues. In DNA, the CDR3 is TGTGCCAGCAGTGAAGTCCGGACCCAGTACTTC. This codes for CASSEVRTQYF.